This is a list of T cell receptor beta chains from one sample in a study of blood T cell repertoires in COVID-19. Clones were read by immunoSEQ multiplex PCR, and TCRdb kept only the in-frame ones, dropping some. The data hold roughly 98,000 clones, with 85% to 95% observed a single time. The sequencing input was peripheral blood. The receptor set was obtained from a woman in her sixties with active COVID-19. Each CDR3 is given with its conserved first and last residue. Each record gives: J gene, V gene, clone size, D gene, CDR3 protein, CDR3 DNA. D genes are given only for firm matches. For some rows the clone size is stated as once, few or many, or as a class when expanded; others skip it.

TRBJ1-1	TRBV5-4	.	TRBD1	CASSLQGQGNTEAFF	TGTGCCAGCAGCCTCCAAGGACAGGGGAACACTGAAGCTTTCTTT
TRBJ1-2	TRBV5-4	.	.	CASSLEWQGDGYTF	TGTGCCAGCAGCTTGGAATGGCAGGGTGATGGCTACACCTTC
TRBJ2-2	TRBV19	.	TRBD2	CASSRGTRNTGELFF	TGTGCCAGTAGTCGAGGGACTAGAAACACCGGGGAGCTGTTTTTT
TRBJ1-2	TRBV5-4	.	.	CASGTDRTNYGYTF	TGTGCCAGCGGCACCGACAGGACTAACTATGGCTACACCTTC
TRBJ2-7	TRBV6-6	.	TRBD1	CASTQRGTGGDEQYF	TGTGCCAGCACTCAGAGGGGGACAGGGGGCGACGAGCAGTACTTC
TRBJ1-1	TRBV19	.	.	CASSIGGGNTEAFF	TGTGCCAGTAGTATAGGAGGAGGAAACACTGAAGCTTTCTTT
TRBJ1-1	TRBV28	.	.	CASSSQGLNTEAFF	TGTGCCAGCAGCTCACAGGGCCTGAACACTGAAGCTTTCTTT
TRBJ1-6	TRBV5-1	.	.	CASSLEGSAGSPLHF	TGCGCCAGCAGCTTGGAAGGTTCGGCGGGGTCACCCCTCCACTTT
TRBJ2-3	TRBV12-3/TRBV12-4	.	.	CASSQDGPDTQYF	TGTGCCAGCAGTCAGGATGGGCCAGATACGCAGTATTTT
TRBJ2-7	TRBV28	.	TRBD1	CASTGGYEQYF	TGTGCCAGCACAGGGGGTTATGAGCAGTACTTC
TRBJ2-5	TRBV19	.	TRBD2	CASSVSLAGLQTQYF	TGTGCCAGTAGTGTCTCCCTAGCGGGATTACAGACCCAGTACTTC
TRBJ1-5	TRBV6-2/TRBV6-3	.	TRBD1	CASSEDRGYQPQHF	TGTGCCAGCAGCGAAGACAGGGGGTATCAGCCCCAGCATTTT
TRBJ1-1	TRBV6-5	.	.	CASSYRTGNTEAFF	TGTGCCAGCAGTTATCGTACGGGGAACACTGAAGCTTTCTTT
TRBJ2-1	TRBV11-2	.	.	CASSVGRTDEQFF	TGTGCCAGCAGCGTGGGCCGGACAGATGAGCAGTTCTTC
TRBJ2-7	TRBV7-9	.	.	CASSSDRYEQYF	TGTGCCAGCAGCTCTGACAGATACGAGCAGTACTTC
TRBJ2-5	TRBV12-3/TRBV12-4	.	.	CASSPSGETQYF	TGTGCCAGCAGCCCCTCGGGGGAGACCCAGTACTTC
TRBJ1-5	TRBV5-6	.	.	CASSLAAVEQPQHF	TGTGCCAGCAGCTTGGCCGCGGTGGAACAGCCCCAGCATTTT
TRBJ2-3	TRBV19	.	.	CASSREADTQYF	TGTGCCAGTAGTAGGGAGGCAGATACGCAGTATTTT
TRBJ2-1	TRBV29-1	.	.	CSVDRGSQGSYNEQFF	TGCAGCGTTGATAGGGGCAGCCAAGGATCCTACAATGAGCAGTTCTTC
TRBJ2-3	TRBV11-2	.	.	CASSLEGLGTDTQYF	TGTGCCAGCAGCTTAGAGGGACTCGGCACAGATACGCAGTATTTT
TRBJ2-5	TRBV7-2	.	.	CASSQDRAAQYF	TGTGCCAGCAGCCAAGACCGAGCGGCCCAGTACTTC
TRBJ1-4	TRBV5-1	.	TRBD1	CASSPGTGDNEKLFF	TGCGCCAGCAGCCCTGGGACAGGGGATAATGAAAAACTGTTTTTT
TRBJ2-3	TRBV3-1/TRBV3-2	.	TRBD2	CASSQDLLRLAGGLTRVTQYF	TGTGCCAGCAGCCAAGATCTTTTGAGACTAGCGGGGGGCTTAACAAGGGTTACGCAGTATTTT
TRBJ2-7	TRBV29-1	.	.	CSADGDYEQYF	TGCAGTGCGGACGGAGACTACGAGCAGTACTTC
TRBJ2-1	TRBV7-9	.	.	CASSLVSGESYNEQFF	TGTGCCAGCAGCTTAGTTTCGGGGGAGTCGTACAATGAGCAGTTCTTC
TRBJ2-3	TRBV24-1	.	.	CATSDTGVGTDTQYF	TGTGCCACCAGTGATACCGGGGTCGGAACAGATACGCAGTATTTT
TRBJ2-2	TRBV5-4	once	TRBD1	CASSSEQGAYRGLFF	TGTGCCAGCAGCTCCGAACAGGGGGCATATCGCGGGCTGTTTTTT
TRBJ2-1	TRBV5-4	.	TRBD2	CASSQGASGGNEQFF	TGTGCCAGCAGCCAAGGGGCTAGCGGGGGAAATGAGCAGTTCTTC
TRBJ1-2	TRBV19	.	.	CASSRRLYGYTF	TGTGCCAGTAGTAGGAGACTCTATGGCTACACCTTC
TRBJ1-1	TRBV7-2	.	.	CASSLTGSTEAFF	TGTGCCAGCAGCTTAACAGGAAGTACTGAAGCTTTCTTT
TRBJ2-1	TRBV5-4	.	TRBD2	CATPGGSTSSKDNEQFF	TGTGCCACCCCGGGGGGGTCGACTAGCTCGAAGGACAATGAGCAGTTCTTC
TRBJ2-5	TRBV27	.	TRBD2	CASSLFASGTETQYF	TGTGCCAGCAGTTTATTCGCTAGCGGTACGGAGACCCAGTACTTC
TRBJ1-1	TRBV5-4	once	TRBD1	CASSSRQGLGDTEAFF	TGTGCCAGCAGCAGCCGACAGGGACTGGGTGACACTGAAGCTTTCTTT
TRBJ1-6	TRBV5-4	.	TRBD1	CASSLDRENSPLHF	TGTGCCAGCAGCTTAGACAGGGAAAATTCACCCCTCCACTTT
TRBJ1-1	TRBV5-1	.	.	CASSPGRGLNTEAFF	TGCGCCAGCAGCCCTGGGAGGGGATTGAACACTGAAGCTTTCTTT
TRBJ2-1	TRBV7-9	.	.	CASTPEDEQFF	TGTGCCAGCACCCCAGAGGATGAGCAGTTCTTC
TRBJ1-3	TRBV30	.	TRBD1	CAWTQGAGNTIYF	TGTGCCTGGACCCAGGGGGCTGGTAACACCATATATTTT
TRBJ2-2	TRBV5-4	.	TRBD1	CASSPPGDRVGGELFF	TGTGCCAGCAGCCCCCCCGGGGACAGGGTTGGCGGGGAGCTGTTTTTT
TRBJ2-5	TRBV9	once	TRBD1	CASSVVAGGRETQYF	TGTGCCAGCAGCGTAGTGGCAGGGGGCAGGGAGACCCAGTACTTC
TRBJ2-2	TRBV28	.	.	CASSRTANTGELFF	TGTGCCAGCAGCAGGACAGCGAACACCGGGGAGCTGTTTTTT
TRBJ2-7	TRBV5-8	.	TRBD1	CASSQDRVRDHEQYF	TGTGCCAGCAGCCAAGACAGGGTGAGGGACCACGAGCAGTACTTC
TRBJ2-1	TRBV10-2	.	TRBD2	CASRVGLAGGLYNEQFF	TGCGCCAGCAGGGTGGGACTAGCGGGAGGCCTATACAATGAGCAGTTCTTC
TRBJ2-2	TRBV3-1/TRBV3-2	.	TRBD1	CASTRGTGTTGELFF	TGTGCCAGCACCAGAGGGACAGGGACCACCGGGGAGCTGTTTTTT
TRBJ2-6	TRBV5-4	.	.	CASSRGASGANVLTF	TGTGCCAGCAGCCGCGGGGCATCCGGGGCCAACGTCCTGACTTTC
TRBJ2-5	TRBV5-8	once	.	CASSPRVLETQYF	TGTGCCAGCAGCCCGAGAGTTCTGGAGACCCAGTACTTC
TRBJ2-1	TRBV5-6	.	TRBD1	CASSLMGQGIYNEQFF	TGTGCCAGCAGCTTAATGGGACAGGGAATTTACAATGAGCAGTTCTTC